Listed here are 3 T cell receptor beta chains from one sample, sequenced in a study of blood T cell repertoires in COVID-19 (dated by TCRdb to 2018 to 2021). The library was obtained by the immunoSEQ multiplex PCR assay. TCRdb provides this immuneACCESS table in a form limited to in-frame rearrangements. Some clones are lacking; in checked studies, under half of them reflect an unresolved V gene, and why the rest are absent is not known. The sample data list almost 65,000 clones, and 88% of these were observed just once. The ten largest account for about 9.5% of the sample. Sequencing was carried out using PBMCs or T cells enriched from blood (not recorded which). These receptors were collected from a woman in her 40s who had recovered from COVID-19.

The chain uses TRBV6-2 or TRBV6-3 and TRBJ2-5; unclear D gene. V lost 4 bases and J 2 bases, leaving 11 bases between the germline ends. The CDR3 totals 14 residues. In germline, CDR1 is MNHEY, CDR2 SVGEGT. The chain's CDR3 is CASSFSTAQETQYF. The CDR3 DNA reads TGTGCCAGCAGTTTTTCTACTGCGCAAGAGACCCAGTACTTC.

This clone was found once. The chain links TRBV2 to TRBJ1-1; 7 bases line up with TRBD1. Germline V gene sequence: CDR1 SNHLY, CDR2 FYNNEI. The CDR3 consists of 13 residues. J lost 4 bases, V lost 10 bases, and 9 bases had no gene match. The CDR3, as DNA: TGTGCCAACCCGACAGGGACGGGCACTGAAGCTTTCTTT. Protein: CANPTGTGTEAFF.

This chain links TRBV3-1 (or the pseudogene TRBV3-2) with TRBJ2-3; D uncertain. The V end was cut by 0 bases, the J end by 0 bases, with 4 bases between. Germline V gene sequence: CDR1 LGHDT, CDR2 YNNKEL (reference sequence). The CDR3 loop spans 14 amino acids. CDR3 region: CASSQDTSTDTQYF. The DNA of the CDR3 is TGTGCCAGCAGCCAAGATACTAGCACAGATACGCAGTATTTT.